This T cell receptor beta chain was documented in a study of OX40 agonist ivuxolimab in advanced cancers. Study information: Ivuxolimab, an agonist antibody against OX40 (CD134), was given to patients. Dose-escalation patients were diagnosed with hepatocellular carcinoma, melanoma, renal cell cancer or head and neck cancer. The study, taken as a whole, reports: The study did not work out the antigen specificity of the expanded peripheral T cells. CD4+ T cells averaged fewer expanded clones than CD8+ T cells.

Per the germline V gene, CDR1 is SGHAT and CDR2 is FQNNGV. The CDR3 is 15 amino acids. The germline V and J ends were trimmed by 3 bases and 1 base, with 9 bases remaining between them. As for this clone: What it recognizes is unknown.

Here immunoSEQ multiplex PCR was the method, and the copy in TCRdb shows in-frame clones only, minus some. The table includes approximately 99,000 clones, around 90% detected once. The rearrangement links TRBV11-2 to TRBJ2-2; D is unresolved. The sequence derives from an adult with an advanced solid tumor such as melanoma, head and neck, liver or kidney cancer. This specimen consisted of CD4+ or CD8+ T cells sorted from blood, obtained in a trial of the OX40 agonist ivuxolimab. Here the CDR3 reads CASSFYQGNTGELFF. DNA of the CDR3: TGTGCCAGCAGCTTCTATCAAGGGAACACCGGGGAGCTGTTTTTT.